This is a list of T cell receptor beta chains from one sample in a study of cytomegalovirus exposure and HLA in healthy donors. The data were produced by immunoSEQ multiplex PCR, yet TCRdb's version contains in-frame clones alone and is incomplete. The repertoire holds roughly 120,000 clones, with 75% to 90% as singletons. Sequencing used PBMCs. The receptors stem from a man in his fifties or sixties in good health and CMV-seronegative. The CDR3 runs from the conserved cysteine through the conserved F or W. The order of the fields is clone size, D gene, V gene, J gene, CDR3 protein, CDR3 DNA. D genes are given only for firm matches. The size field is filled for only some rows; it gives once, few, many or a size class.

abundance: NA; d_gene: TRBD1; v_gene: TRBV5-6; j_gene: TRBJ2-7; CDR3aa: CASYPGDRSSYEQYF; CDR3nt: TGTGCCAGCTACCCCGGGGACAGGAGCTCCTACGAGCAGTACTTC
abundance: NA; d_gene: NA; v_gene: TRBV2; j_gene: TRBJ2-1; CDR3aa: CASRASQIFNEQFF; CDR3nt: TGTGCCAGCAGGGCCTCCCAAATCTTCAATGAGCAGTTCTTC
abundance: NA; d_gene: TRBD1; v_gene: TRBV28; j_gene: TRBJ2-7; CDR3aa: CASSFSDRDYEQYF; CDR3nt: TGTGCCAGCAGTTTCTCGGACAGGGACTACGAGCAGTACTTC
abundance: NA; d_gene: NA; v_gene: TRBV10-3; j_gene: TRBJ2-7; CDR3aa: CAISDQGNEQYF; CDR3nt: TGTGCCATCAGTGACCAGGGAAACGAGCAGTACTTC
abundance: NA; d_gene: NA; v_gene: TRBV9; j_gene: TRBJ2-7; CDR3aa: CASSVDGGHTELRF; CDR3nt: TGTGCCAGCAGCGTAGATGGCGGACATACAGAATTGAGGTTC
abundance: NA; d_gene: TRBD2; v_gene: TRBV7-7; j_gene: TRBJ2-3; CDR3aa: CASSLSGSGTDTQYF; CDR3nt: TGTGCCAGCAGCCTTAGCGGGAGTGGGACAGATACGCAGTATTTT
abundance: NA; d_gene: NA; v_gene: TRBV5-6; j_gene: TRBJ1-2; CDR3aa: CASSSYRGDGGYTF; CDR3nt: TGTGCCAGCAGCTCATATCGGGGTGATGGTGGCTACACCTTC
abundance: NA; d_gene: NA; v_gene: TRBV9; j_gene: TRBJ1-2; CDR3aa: CASSVGRGSYDYGYTF; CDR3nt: TGTGCCAGCAGCGTAGGCCGGGGGAGTTATGACTATGGCTACACCTTC
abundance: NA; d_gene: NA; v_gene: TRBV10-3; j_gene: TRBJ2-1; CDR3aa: CAISESTVYNEQFF; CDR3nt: TGTGCCATCAGTGAGTCGACAGTCTACAATGAGCAGTTCTTC
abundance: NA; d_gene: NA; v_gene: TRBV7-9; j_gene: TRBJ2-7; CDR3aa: CASSSPRPAGEQYF; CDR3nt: TGTGCCAGCAGCTCCCCAAGGCCGGCGGGGGAGCAGTACTTC
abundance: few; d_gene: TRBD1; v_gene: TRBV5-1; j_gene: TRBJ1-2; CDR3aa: CASSPGAGGSSNYGYTF; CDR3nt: TGCGCCAGCAGCCCCGGGGCAGGGGGCTCCTCTAACTATGGCTACACCTTC
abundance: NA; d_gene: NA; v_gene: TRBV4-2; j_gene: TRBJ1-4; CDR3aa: CASSQGGGGEKLFF; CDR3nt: TGTGCCAGCAGCCAAGGGGGGGGCGGTGAAAAACTGTTTTTT
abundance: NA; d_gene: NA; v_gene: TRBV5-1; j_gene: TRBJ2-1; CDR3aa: CASSVQGSTYNEQFF; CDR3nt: TGCGCCAGCAGCGTCCAGGGGAGCACCTACAATGAGCAGTTCTTC
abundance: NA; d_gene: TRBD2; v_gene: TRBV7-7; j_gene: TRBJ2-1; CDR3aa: CASSLSPTSGREQFF; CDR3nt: TGTGCCAGCAGCCTCTCCCCGACTAGCGGGAGAGAGCAGTTCTTC
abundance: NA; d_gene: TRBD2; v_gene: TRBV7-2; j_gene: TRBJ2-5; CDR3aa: CASSLASGGSVGPQYF; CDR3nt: TGTGCCAGCAGCTTAGCTAGCGGGGGATCCGTGGGGCCCCAGTACTTC
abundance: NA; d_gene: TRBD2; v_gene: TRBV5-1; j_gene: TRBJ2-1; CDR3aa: CASSLSLAGGPEQFF; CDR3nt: TGCGCCAGCAGCTTGAGTCTAGCGGGGGGCCCTGAGCAGTTCTTC
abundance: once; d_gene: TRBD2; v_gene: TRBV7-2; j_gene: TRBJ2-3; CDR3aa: CASSLRGRAPDTQYF; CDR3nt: TGTGCCAGCAGCTTACGCGGGAGGGCCCCAGATACGCAGTATTTT
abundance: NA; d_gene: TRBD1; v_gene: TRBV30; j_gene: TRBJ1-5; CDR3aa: CAWSPFGQGSRGQPQHF; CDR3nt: TGTGCCTGGAGTCCCTTCGGACAGGGAAGTCGGGGTCAGCCCCAGCATTTT
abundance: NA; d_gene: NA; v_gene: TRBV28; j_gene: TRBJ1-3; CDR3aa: CASSVGGSGNTIYF; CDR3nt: TGTGCCAGCAGTGTCGGGGGAAGTGGAAACACCATATATTTT
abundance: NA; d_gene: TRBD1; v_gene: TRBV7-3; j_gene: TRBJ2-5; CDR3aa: CASSPQGAGETQYF; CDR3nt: TGTGCCAGCAGCCCACAGGGGGCTGGAGAGACCCAGTACTTC